These T cell receptor beta chains were read from a single sample in a study of blood T cell repertoires in COVID-19. Assay: immunoSEQ multiplex PCR; the TCRdb copy retains only in-frame clones and omits some. Found here are 45,000 or so clones, around 86% of them singletons; the top ten hold under 6%. Input material: peripheral blood. Source of these receptors: a man aged 35-49 years with active COVID-19. CDR3s include the opening cysteine and the closing phenylalanine or tryptophan. D genes are given only for firm matches. Part of the rows lack a size; the others show once, few, many or a class for expanded clones.

V gene: TRBV4-2; D gene: -; J gene: TRBJ1-5; clone size: few; CDR3 DNA: TGTGCCAGCAGCCAAGGACAGGGCAATCAGCCCCAGCATTTT; CDR3 protein: CASSQGQGNQPQHF
V gene: TRBV6-5; D gene: -; J gene: TRBJ1-3; clone size: -; CDR3 DNA: TGTGCCAGCAGTCCCCTAGACTTCTCTGGAAACACCATATATTTT; CDR3 protein: CASSPLDFSGNTIYF
V gene: TRBV15; D gene: TRBD1; J gene: TRBJ2-3; clone size: -; CDR3 DNA: TGTGCCACCACCCAAGGGGGCTGGGGCACAGATACGCAGTATTTT; CDR3 protein: CATTQGGWGTDTQYF
V gene: TRBV28; D gene: TRBD1; J gene: TRBJ2-7; clone size: -; CDR3 DNA: TGTGCCAGCAGTTTATGGTCCGGGACAGGGGGCTCCTACGAGCAGTACTTC; CDR3 protein: CASSLWSGTGGSYEQYF
V gene: TRBV19; D gene: -; J gene: TRBJ2-2; clone size: -; CDR3 DNA: TGTGCCAGTAGTATAGATCTACGGGGCGGGGAGCTGTTTTTT; CDR3 protein: CASSIDLRGGELFF
V gene: TRBV6-2/TRBV6-3; D gene: TRBD1; J gene: TRBJ1-2; clone size: -; CDR3 DNA: TGTGCCAGCAGTTACTCAGGGGGCTTGAGCTACACCTTC; CDR3 protein: CASSYSGGLSYTF
V gene: TRBV6-1; D gene: -; J gene: TRBJ1-5; clone size: -; CDR3 DNA: TGTGCCAGCAGTGAAAGTTCATGGACTTCGCGACCCCAGCATTTT; CDR3 protein: CASSESSWTSRPQHF
V gene: TRBV6-6; D gene: -; J gene: TRBJ2-7; clone size: -; CDR3 DNA: TGTGCCAGCAGTTACCGGCAGACGGAGGAGCAGTACTTC; CDR3 protein: CASSYRQTEEQYF
V gene: TRBV12-3/TRBV12-4; D gene: TRBD1; J gene: TRBJ1-1; clone size: -; CDR3 DNA: TGTGCCAGCAGTGTACAGGGGAGCACTGAAGCTTTCTTT; CDR3 protein: CASSVQGSTEAFF
V gene: TRBV12-3/TRBV12-4; D gene: -; J gene: TRBJ2-3; clone size: -; CDR3 DNA: TGTGCCAGCAGTTTATCGGAGAAAGATACGCAGTATTTT; CDR3 protein: CASSLSEKDTQYF
V gene: TRBV5-6; D gene: TRBD2; J gene: TRBJ2-3; clone size: once; CDR3 DNA: TGTGCCAGCAGCGGTGCGGGGGTTAGCACAGATACGCAGTATTTT; CDR3 protein: CASSGAGVSTDTQYF
V gene: TRBV10-2; D gene: TRBD1; J gene: TRBJ1-3; clone size: -; CDR3 DNA: TGCGCCAGCAGCCGGACAGGGGCGTATGGAAACACCATATATTTT; CDR3 protein: CASSRTGAYGNTIYF
V gene: TRBV19; D gene: -; J gene: TRBJ1-1; clone size: once; CDR3 DNA: TGTGCCAGTACCACCGGACAGCTCACTGAAGCTTTCTTT; CDR3 protein: CASTTGQLTEAFF
V gene: TRBV29-1; D gene: -; J gene: TRBJ1-3; clone size: -; CDR3 DNA: TGCAGCGTTTCCCAGGATGCAACTGGAAACACCATATATTTT; CDR3 protein: CSVSQDATGNTIYF
V gene: TRBV7-8; D gene: TRBD1; J gene: TRBJ1-4; clone size: -; CDR3 DNA: TGTGCCAGCAGCTATCGACAGGGAAGGGGGTATGAAAAACTGTTTTTT; CDR3 protein: CASSYRQGRGYEKLFF
V gene: TRBV19; D gene: -; J gene: TRBJ1-2; clone size: -; CDR3 DNA: TGTGCCAGTAGACCAGGGGTGAACTATGGCTACACCTTC; CDR3 protein: CASRPGVNYGYTF
V gene: TRBV6-5; D gene: -; J gene: TRBJ2-7; clone size: -; CDR3 DNA: TGTGCCAGTCCTCCTGGCGGGAAACGGGTGGAGCAGTACTTC; CDR3 protein: CASPPGGKRVEQYF
V gene: TRBV18; D gene: -; J gene: TRBJ1-5; clone size: -; CDR3 DNA: TGTGCCAGCTCATCTTACAGGGATAGCAATCAGCCCCAGCATTTT; CDR3 protein: CASSSYRDSNQPQHF
V gene: TRBV19; D gene: TRBD1; J gene: TRBJ2-5; clone size: -; CDR3 DNA: TGTGCCAGTAGTATATTGGGACAGGTGGTGACCCAGTACTTC; CDR3 protein: CASSILGQVVTQYF
V gene: TRBV10-2; D gene: TRBD2; J gene: TRBJ2-7; clone size: -; CDR3 DNA: TGCGCCAGCAGTGCACTAGCGGGAGGGTACGAGCAGTACTTC; CDR3 protein: CASSALAGGYEQYF
V gene: TRBV2; D gene: TRBD1; J gene: TRBJ1-6; clone size: -; CDR3 DNA: TGTGCCAGCCATGGACAGGGAATTCTTCGTGTGTCCTATAATTCACCCCTCCACTTT; CDR3 protein: CASHGQGILRVSYNSPLHF
V gene: TRBV29-1; D gene: -; J gene: TRBJ1-3; clone size: -; CDR3 DNA: TGCAGCGTTGGCTCAGGTTTCTCTGGAAACACCATATATTTT; CDR3 protein: CSVGSGFSGNTIYF
V gene: TRBV7-9; D gene: TRBD2; J gene: TRBJ2-1; clone size: -; CDR3 DNA: TGTGCCAGCAGCTCTGGACTAGCGGGAGTGCCCAACAATGAGCAGTTCTTC; CDR3 protein: CASSSGLAGVPNNEQFF
V gene: TRBV18; D gene: -; J gene: TRBJ1-6; clone size: -; CDR3 DNA: TGTGCCAGCTCAGTGGGCGCCAATAATTCACCCCTCCACTTT; CDR3 protein: CASSVGANNSPLHF
V gene: TRBV28; D gene: -; J gene: TRBJ1-1; clone size: -; CDR3 DNA: TGTGCCAGCAGTCCACGCACAGGGCAGTTTTCTCTCTTT; CDR3 protein: CASSPRTGQFSLF
V gene: TRBV7-7; D gene: -; J gene: TRBJ2-7; clone size: -; CDR3 DNA: TGTGCTAGCAGCTTAGGGGGGGGCCGGGAGCAGTACTTC; CDR3 protein: CASSLGGGREQYF
V gene: TRBV3-1/TRBV3-2; D gene: -; J gene: TRBJ2-3; clone size: -; CDR3 DNA: TGTGCCAGCAGCCAAGTCGGTCCGTCAGCGACTACGCAGTATTTT; CDR3 protein: CASSQVGPSATTQYF
V gene: TRBV27; D gene: TRBD1; J gene: TRBJ2-1; clone size: -; CDR3 DNA: TGTGCCAGCAGTTCCCACAGGGGGCCGAGCTCCTACAATGAGCAGTTCTTC; CDR3 protein: CASSSHRGPSSYNEQFF
V gene: TRBV9; D gene: TRBD2; J gene: TRBJ2-3; clone size: -; CDR3 DNA: TGTGCCAGCAGCGTACTAGCGGGGAAAGATACGCAGTATTTT; CDR3 protein: CASSVLAGKDTQYF
V gene: TRBV7-8; D gene: TRBD1; J gene: TRBJ1-3; clone size: -; CDR3 DNA: TGTGCCAGCAGCCTCATCGACAGGGGCTCTGGAAACACCATATATTTT; CDR3 protein: CASSLIDRGSGNTIYF
V gene: TRBV5-1; D gene: -; J gene: TRBJ1-1; clone size: -; CDR3 DNA: TGCGCCAGCAGCATGGACGGAGTGGCCATGAACACTGAAGCTTTCTTT; CDR3 protein: CASSMDGVAMNTEAFF
V gene: TRBV30; D gene: -; J gene: TRBJ1-4; clone size: -; CDR3 DNA: TGTGCCTGGAGTGGGGAGGGGCATGAAAAACTGTTTTTT; CDR3 protein: CAWSGEGHEKLFF
V gene: TRBV27; D gene: TRBD1; J gene: TRBJ1-2; clone size: -; CDR3 DNA: TGTGCCAGCAGTTTAAGCCCAGGGGGCTCATACTATGGCTACACCTTC; CDR3 protein: CASSLSPGGSYYGYTF